Shown below are 19 T cell receptor beta chains from a single sample sequenced in a study of OX40 agonist ivuxolimab in advanced cancers. Sequencing used immunoSEQ multiplex PCR; TCRdb keeps in-frame clones, though not all of them. The sample records nearly 45,000 clones, more than 70% being singletons. The sequenced sample was CD4+ or CD8+ T cells sorted from blood, obtained in a trial of the OX40 agonist ivuxolimab. Receptor source: an adult with an advanced solid tumor such as melanoma, head and neck, liver or kidney cancer.

The chain combines TRBV5-5 with TRBJ2-3; tentatively, D is TRBD1 (6 bases). This CDR3 is built from 14 residues. Per germline, CDR1 SGHKS and CDR2 YYEKEE (reference sequence). Trimming took off 0 bases at V and 2 bases at J, with 7 bases between the two ends. CDR3 DNA: TGTGCCAGCAGCTTGGACAGGGTCACAGATACGCAGTATTTT. Translation: CASSLDRVTDTQYF.

This chain joins TRBV6-1 and TRBJ2-5; 7 nucleotides match TRBD1. The CDR3 is 14 amino acids. CDR1 and CDR2 (germline): MNHNS, SASEGT. With V trimmed by 7 bases and J by 1 base, 6 bases remained unmatched. CDR3 sequence (DNA): TGTGCCAGCACCATAAACAGGGGCCAAGAGACCCAGTACTTC. It is translated as CASTINRGQETQYF.

The chain has TRBV7-9 and TRBJ1-2; weak D call: TRBD1 (5 bases). This CDR3 is built from 14 residues. Germline-derived CDR1 and CDR2 are SEHNR and FQNEAQ (reference sequence). Trimming shortened V by 5 bases and J by 6 bases, and 16 bases separated the two germline ends. In DNA form, the CDR3 reads TGTGCCAGCAGCCCCTCGGTTTCGGGGGATGGCTACACCTTC. Translating gives CASSPSVSGDGYTF.

The rearrangement uses TRBV2 and TRBJ2-2, with 8 positions matching TRBD1. The CDR3 is 16 residues long. The V gene's germline CDR1 is SNHLY and CDR2 FYNNEI. V lost 6 bases, J lost 6 bases, and 12 bases stayed unmatched. CDR3 nucleotides: TGTGCCAGCAGCCCCCACGCAGGGGGCAAGGCCGGGGAGCTGTTTTTT. Protein sequence: CASSPHAGGKAGELFF.

This sequence joins TRBV7-4 and TRBJ1-1, with D unclear. The CDR3 is made up of 14 amino acids. The V and J ends lost 5 bases and 2 bases respectively, with 12 bases between them. Per the germline V gene, CDR1 is SGHVT and CDR2 is SQSDAQ. The CDR3 nucleotides read TGTGCCAGCAGCCCTCCGGGAAGCAACACTGAAGCTTTCTTT. It specifies CASSPPGSNTEAFF.

J is TRBJ2-5 and V is TRBV10-1; D unresolved. The germline V gene encodes CDR1 WNHNN and CDR2 SYGVQD (reference sequence). The CDR3 runs 14 residues. V lost 6 bases and J 1 base, leaving 12 bases between the germline ends. Here the CDR3 DNA reads TGCGCCAGCAGCCGAGGACCGGGCCAAGAGACCCAGTACTTC. This encodes CASSRGPGQETQYF.

The rearrangement links TRBV19 to TRBJ2-7; TRBD1 aligns across 9 bases. CDR3 length equals 16 residues. Germline loops: CDR1 LNHDA, CDR2 SQIVND (reference sequence). Trimming removed 4 bases from V and 4 bases from J; junction bases left unmatched: 11. In DNA, the CDR3 is TGTGCCAGTAGTACGGGGGCGGGGACAGGGCGTTACGAGCAGTACTTC. This gives the protein CASSTGAGTGRYEQYF.

This clone was recorded once. The gene calls are TRBV2 and TRBJ1-1, with unresolved D. From germline, CDR1 is SNHLY and CDR2 FYNNEI. Between the trimmed V and J ends, which lost 7 bases and 1 base, there was a span of 10 bases. The CDR3 spans 13 residues. DNA for the CDR3: TGTGCCAGCAAACCTGTCGGGAACACTGAAGCTTTCTTT. Protein product: CASKPVGNTEAFF.

CDR3 DNA: TGTGCCAGTAGTATTGGTTTCGCACGGGGAGATAGTGATGGCTACACCTTC. Its translation is CASSIGFARGDSDGYTF. The chain employs TRBV19 and TRBJ1-2; D unclear. Trimming took off 3 bases at V and 6 bases at J, with 23 bases between the two ends. The CDR3 is 17 residues long. CDR1 and CDR2 from the germline V gene are LNHDA and SQIVND (reference sequence).

The V gene is TRBV7-9, the J gene TRBJ2-2; D possibly corresponds to TRBD2 (5 bases). This CDR3 is built from 14 residues. The germline CDR1 and CDR2 sequences are SEHNR and FQNEAQ (reference sequence). Trimming left V 4 bases short and J 6 bases short, with 12 bases between. CDR3 coding DNA: TGTGCCAGCAGCTCCCCTAGCCCTGCCGGGGAGCTGTTTTTT. Translating it yields CASSSPSPAGELFF.

The chain uses TRBV6-1 and TRBJ1-5; 7 bases align to TRBD1. The CDR3 runs to 16 residues. CDR1 and CDR2 from the germline V gene are MNHNS and SASEGT. V lost 4 bases and J lost 5; bases outside the gene matches: 11. CDR3 sequence reads: CASSASVGTDDQPQHF. The CDR3 DNA sequence: TGTGCCAGCAGTGCTAGTGTTGGGACAGACGATCAGCCCCAGCATTTT.

The gene calls are TRBV6-5 and TRBJ2-7, with 9 bases lining up with TRBD1. The CDR3 is 14 residues long. The germline V gene encodes CDR1 MNHEY and CDR2 SVGAGI. The junction had 3 bases not matched to a gene; V was cut back by 0 bases and J by 6 bases. CDR3 sequence: CASSYSGQGGEQYF. As DNA, the CDR3 is TGTGCCAGCAGTTACTCGGGACAGGGTGGCGAGCAGTACTTC.

J is TRBJ2-5 and V is TRBV30, with 7 bases aligning to TRBD1. The junction had 8 bases not matched to a gene; V was cut back by 5 bases and J by 5 bases. The CDR3 loop spans 13 amino acids. Germline CDR1 is GTSNPN and CDR2 is SVGIG (reference sequence). The CDR3 protein is CAWSRDSFETQYF. In DNA form, the CDR3 reads TGTGCCTGGTCCCGGGACAGTTTTGAGACCCAGTACTTC. Variable domain in full (rest from reference TRBV30 and TRBJ2-5): SQTIHQWPATLVQPVGSPLSLECTVEGTSNPNLYWYRQAAGRGLQLLFYSVGIGQISSEVPQNLSASRPQDRQFILSSKKLLLSDSGFYLCAWSRDSFETQYFGPGTRLLVL.

V gene TRBV5-6 combines with J gene TRBJ1-5, with a possible D match to TRBD1 (6 bases). V shed 0 bases and J shed 9 bases, with 13 bases lying between them. Germline CDR1 is SGHDT and CDR2 is YYEEEE. The CDR3 has 14 residues. Here the CDR3 DNA reads TGTGCCAGCAGCTTGGGGGGGGCCCCGCGGCCCCAGCATTTT. Amino acids: CASSLGGAPRPQHF.

The genes are TRBV2 and TRBJ1-1; D remains unclear. Germline loops: CDR1 SNHLY, CDR2 FYNNEI. This CDR3 comprises 15 residues. V lost 2 bases to trimming and J lost 1 base, with 11 bases between them. The CDR3 DNA is TGTGCCAGCAGTGAATGGCTCATGGGGAACACTGAAGCTTTCTTT. It codes for CASSEWLMGNTEAFF.

The rearrangement links TRBV7-6 to TRBJ2-1; 8 bases map to TRBD2. The CDR3 runs to 14 residues. Germline CDR1 and CDR2: SGHVS and FNYEAQ. The trim removed 5 bases at V and 6 bases at J, leaving 6 bases unmatched. CDR3 coding DNA: TGTGCCAGCAGCCCGGGGGGGTTTGCCAATGAGCAGTTCTTC. This codes for CASSPGGFANEQFF.

This sequence joins TRBV9 and TRBJ2-7; D gene ambiguous. Trimming removed 2 bases at V and 0 bases at J, with 9 bases between. Germline loops: CDR1 SGDLS, CDR2 YYNGEE. This CDR3 region has 14 residues. The CDR3 DNA sequence: TGTGCCAGCAGCGTCAACCTGGGCTCCTACGAGCAGTACTTC. This codes for CASSVNLGSYEQYF.

The chain is built from TRBV7-6 and TRBJ1-1; TRBD1 matches at 8 bases. Germline lookup yields CDR1 SGHVS and CDR2 FNYEAQ. V shed 7 bases and J 1 base; nucleotides not matched to a gene: 5. CDR3 length equals 14 residues. The CDR3 bases are TGTGCCAGCAAGCTTCAGGGGGCGAACACTGAAGCTTTCTTT. Protein: CASKLQGANTEAFF. Supplemented by reference TRBV7-6 and TRBJ1-1, the full variable domain reads GAGVSQSPRYKVTKRGQDVALRCDPISGHVSLYWYRQALGQGPEFLTYFNYEAQQDKSGLPNDRFSAERPEGSISTLTIQRTEQRDSAMYRCASKLQGANTEAFFGQGTRLTVV.

V usage is TRBV27 and J usage is TRBJ2-5, with TRBD1 as a possible D gene (6 bases). The V end lost 3 bases, the J end lost 5 bases, and 16 bases lay between the germline ends. Germline V gene sequence: CDR1 MNHEY, CDR2 SMNVEV (reference sequence). This CDR3 contains 15 residues. The CDR3 DNA sequence: TGTGCCAGCAGTTTCTCGGGACACCAGGAGGAGACCCAGTACTTC. Its protein product is CASSFSGHQEETQYF.